Sequencing of this T cell receptor (beta chain) was carried out in a study of PD-1 blockade in classical Hodgkin lymphoma. Each of the patients experienced relapse following autologous stem cell transplantation, and their brentuximab vedotin exposure differed. Patients reached a best response of complete response, partial response or progressive disease. Here immunoSEQ multiplex PCR was the method, and the copy in TCRdb shows in-frame clones only, minus some. Of tens of thousands of clones listed, roughly 90% are singletons. Germline V gene data show CDR1 as SGHNT and CDR2 as YYREEE (reference sequence). V was clipped by 2 bases and J by 4 bases, with 7 bases between them. This CDR3 has 13 amino acids.

The sequence was obtained from a human donor with classical Hodgkin lymphoma. The V and J genes are TRBV5-4 and TRBJ2-1, with unresolved D. Sequenced here: peripheral blood mononuclear cells (PBMCs), sampled at baseline. CDR3 sequence (DNA): TGTGCCAGCAGCTTTTCTGGGTACAATGAGCAGTTCTTC. Its protein product is CASSFSGYNEQFF.